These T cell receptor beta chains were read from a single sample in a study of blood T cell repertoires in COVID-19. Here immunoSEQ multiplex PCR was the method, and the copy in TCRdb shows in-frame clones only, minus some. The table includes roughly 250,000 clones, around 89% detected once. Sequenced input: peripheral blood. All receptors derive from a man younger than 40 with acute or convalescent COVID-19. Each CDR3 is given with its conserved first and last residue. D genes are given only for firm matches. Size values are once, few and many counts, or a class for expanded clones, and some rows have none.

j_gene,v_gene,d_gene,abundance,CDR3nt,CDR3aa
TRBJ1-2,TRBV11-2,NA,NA,TGTGCCAGCAGCTTCACAGGGTTTGGCTACACCTTC,CASSFTGFGYTF
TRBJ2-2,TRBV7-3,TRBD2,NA,TGTGCCAGCAGCTTAGGACTAGCGACCGGGGAGCTGTTTTTT,CASSLGLATGELFF
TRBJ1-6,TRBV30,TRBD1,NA,TGTGCCTGGATGGGACAGGGGAATTCACCCCTCCACTTT,CAWMGQGNSPLHF
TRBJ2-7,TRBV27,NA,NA,TGTGCCAGCAGTTCGCTTAGTACCTACGAGCAGTACTTC,CASSSLSTYEQYF
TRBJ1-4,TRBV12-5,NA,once,TGTGCTAGTGGTTTGGGACAACCTAATGAAAAACTGTTTTTT,CASGLGQPNEKLFF
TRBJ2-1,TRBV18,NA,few,TGTGCCAGCTCACCAAGGGGGAGCTTAGGCAATGAGCAGTTCTTC,CASSPRGSLGNEQFF
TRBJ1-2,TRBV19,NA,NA,TGTGCCAGTAGTATGGGAGTACGGGATGGCTACACCTTC,CASSMGVRDGYTF
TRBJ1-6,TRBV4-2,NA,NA,TGTGCCAGCAGCCAAGATCTAAGGCAGGGAAGGAATTCACCCCTCCACTTT,CASSQDLRQGRNSPLHF
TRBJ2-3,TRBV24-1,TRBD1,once,TGTGCCACCAGTGACCGGAACGCCCGACAGGGGGCTACAGATACGCAGTATTTT,CATSDRNARQGATDTQYF
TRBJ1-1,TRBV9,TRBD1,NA,TGTGCCAGCAGCGTTCAGGACAGGGGGAACACTGAAGCTTTCTTT,CASSVQDRGNTEAFF